This is a list of T cell receptor beta chains from one sample in a study of glioma-infiltrating T cells after dendritic cell vaccination. The protocol was immunoSEQ multiplex PCR, while the TCRdb copy is restricted to in-frame clones and leaves out a portion. The sample contains fewer than 100,000 clones, 70% to 90% of which appear only once. Here the sequenced sample was blood, taken before dendritic cell vaccination. These receptors originate from a human donor with glioblastoma. Each CDR3 is given with its conserved first and last residue. Each record gives: D gene, J gene, clone size, V gene, CDR3 DNA, CDR3 protein. A D gene is named only where the DNA matches it firmly. Size is omitted from some rows. Given values are once, few, many or a class for expanded clones.

TRBD1	TRBJ2-1	NA	TRBV29-1	TGCAGCGTTCCAGGACAGGGGATCAATGAGCAGTTCTTC	CSVPGQGINEQFF
TRBD1	TRBJ2-3	once	TRBV6-6	TGTGCCAGCAGATATTACGAAGACAGGGGCGATACGCAGTATTTT	CASRYYEDRGDTQYF
TRBD1	TRBJ1-2	NA	TRBV25-1	TGTGCCAGCGGGGGGACAGGGGGGGACTATGGCTACACCTTC	CASGGTGGDYGYTF
NA	TRBJ1-4	NA	TRBV6-6	TGTGCCAGCAGTTTCGCAACTAATGAAAAACTGTTTTTT	CASSFATNEKLFF
TRBD1	TRBJ1-4	NA	TRBV6-5	TGTGCCAGCAGAAAGACAGGGATGAATGAAAAACTGTTTTTT	CASRKTGMNEKLFF
NA	TRBJ1-6	NA	TRBV6-1	TGTGCCAGCCGGGACACTTATAATTCACCCCTCCACTTT	CASRDTYNSPLHF
NA	TRBJ2-7	NA	TRBV7-2	TGTGCCAGCAGCTTAGCTCCACAGGTCTACGAGCAGTACTTC	CASSLAPQVYEQYF
NA	TRBJ1-2	NA	TRBV20-1	TGCAGTGCTCCTCGCGCCGATGGCTACACCTTC	CSAPRADGYTF
NA	TRBJ2-2	NA	TRBV27	TGTGCCAGCAGCCTCCGCACAGGGCCCGGGGAGCTGTTTTTT	CASSLRTGPGELFF
TRBD2	TRBJ2-3	NA	TRBV7-2	TGTGCCAGCAGCCCTGAGGGACTAGCGGGAGGAACAGATACGCAGTATTTT	CASSPEGLAGGTDTQYF
TRBD1	TRBJ2-2	NA	TRBV28	TGTGCCAGCAGTCCCCGGGACAGGGAGAACACCGGGGAGCTGTTTTTT	CASSPRDRENTGELFF
TRBD2	TRBJ2-7	NA	TRBV10-3	TGTGCCATCAGTGAGACCCCTAGCGGTTCTAACTACGAGCAGTACTTC	CAISETPSGSNYEQYF
TRBD1	TRBJ2-3	NA	TRBV13	TGTGCCAGCAGCCCTAGGACAGGGATTCGCACAGATACGCAGTATTTT	CASSPRTGIRTDTQYF
NA	TRBJ2-2	NA	TRBV11-3	TGTGCCAGCAGCTTAGTTCGAGTCGGGGAGCTGTTTTTT	CASSLVRVGELFF
NA	TRBJ2-7	NA	TRBV18	TGTGCCAGCTCACCCCAGGGCGCCTACGAGCAGTACTTC	CASSPQGAYEQYF
NA	TRBJ2-1	NA	TRBV29-1	TGCAGCCCTTTGTCCACTAACTCCTACAATGAGCAGTTCTTC	CSPLSTNSYNEQFF
NA	TRBJ1-3	NA	TRBV9	TGTGCCAGCAGCCCCCTGCCGGGGGGGAGCCCGTCTGGAAACACCATATATTTT	CASSPLPGGSPSGNTIYF
TRBD1	TRBJ2-7	NA	TRBV10-3	TGTGCCATCAGTAAAGGACAGGGGAACTCCTACGAGCAGTACTTC	CAISKGQGNSYEQYF
TRBD1	TRBJ2-7	NA	TRBV18	TGTGCCAGCTCACCCGGACAGGGGCATCGCTACGAGCAGTACTTC	CASSPGQGHRYEQYF
TRBD1	TRBJ1-1	NA	TRBV5-4	TGTGCCAGCAGCCTGGACAGGGGGCGTACTGAAGCTTTCTTT	CASSLDRGRTEAFF
NA	TRBJ2-2	NA	TRBV2	TGTGCCAGCAGTGTAGAAATGAACACCGGGGAGCTGTTTTTT	CASSVEMNTGELFF
TRBD1	TRBJ1-1	NA	TRBV5-1	TGCGCCAGCAGCTGGGGGACAGGGGGAAAACGGAGTGAAGCTTTCTTT	CASSWGTGGKRSEAFF
NA	TRBJ2-5	NA	TRBV15	TGTGCCACCAGCAGAGATCAACAGGGTCGTTTAACCCAGTACTTC	CATSRDQQGRLTQYF
NA	TRBJ2-1	NA	TRBV6-1	TGTGCCAGCAGTGAAAGGACAGACCACAATGAGCAGTTCTTC	CASSERTDHNEQFF
TRBD2	TRBJ2-1	NA	TRBV30	TGTGCCTGGAGTGTATTTAGCGGGAGATCTGGTGAGCAGTTCTTC	CAWSVFSGRSGEQFF
TRBD1	TRBJ2-1	NA	TRBV6-5	TGTGCCAGCAGCGGGGACAGGGGATCCTACAATGAGCAGTTCTTC	CASSGDRGSYNEQFF
TRBD1	TRBJ2-2	NA	TRBV7-2	TGTGCCAGCAGCTCCGACAGGGGTCCGAACACCGGGGAGCTGTTTTTT	CASSSDRGPNTGELFF
TRBD2	TRBJ2-2	NA	TRBV5-1	TGCGCCAGCAGCTTGGGACTAGCGGGGGGGAACACCGGGGAGCTGTTTTTT	CASSLGLAGGNTGELFF
NA	TRBJ1-2	NA	TRBV5-6	TGTGCCAGCAGCTTGAGTGGCGGAGGGATTTATGGCTACACCTTC	CASSLSGGGIYGYTF
TRBD1	TRBJ2-7	NA	TRBV29-1	TGCAGCGTAGACAGGGGCTACGAGCAGTACTTC	CSVDRGYEQYF
NA	TRBJ2-5	NA	TRBV27	TGTGCCAGCAGTTTGGGGGGAAAGGGAGAGACCCAGTACTTC	CASSLGGKGETQYF
NA	TRBJ1-1	NA	TRBV5-4	TGTGCCAGCAGCCCCACGGGCACTGAAGCTTTCTTT	CASSPTGTEAFF
NA	TRBJ1-6	once	TRBV9	TGTGCCAGCAGCGTAGACAGGGATTCACCCCTCCACTTT	CASSVDRDSPLHF
TRBD2	TRBJ2-3	few	TRBV11-1	TGTGCCAGCACCGGGACTAGAAGTACAGATACGCAGTATTTT	CASTGTRSTDTQYF
NA	TRBJ1-2	NA	TRBV6-5	TGTGCCAGCAGTTACTCTGGGAGCTATGGCTACACCTTC	CASSYSGSYGYTF
TRBD1	TRBJ2-6	NA	TRBV27	TGTGCCAGCAGTCCACAGGGGGTCAGCTCTGGGGCCAACGTCCTGACTTTC	CASSPQGVSSGANVLTF
TRBD2	TRBJ2-5	NA	TRBV19	TGTGCCAGTAGTAACCGGTTGGCTAGCGGACAAGAGACCCAGTACTTC	CASSNRLASGQETQYF
NA	TRBJ2-1	NA	TRBV19	TGTGCCAGTAGTATAACCCAGGGGAATGAGCAGTTCTTC	CASSITQGNEQFF
NA	TRBJ1-1	few	TRBV9	TGTGCCAGCAGCGATGGGGGGGTGAACACTGAAGCTTTCTTT	CASSDGGVNTEAFF
TRBD2	TRBJ2-2	NA	TRBV4-3	TGCGCCAGCAGCCAAGATTCCCTAGCGGGGTATAACACCGGGGAGCTGTTTTTT	CASSQDSLAGYNTGELFF
NA	TRBJ1-2	NA	TRBV19	TGTGCCAGTAGTATGACCATGGACAGCCTTGGCTACACCTTC	CASSMTMDSLGYTF
NA	TRBJ1-1	NA	TRBV2	TGTGCCAGCAGTGAGCAGGTAGGGAACACTGAAGCTTTCTTT	CASSEQVGNTEAFF
NA	TRBJ1-5	NA	TRBV25-1	TGTGCCAGCAGCGAAGATCGGGGTTTAGGTCAGCCCCAGCATTTT	CASSEDRGLGQPQHF
TRBD1	TRBJ1-2	NA	TRBV19	TGTGCCAGTAGGAGGGACAGATTTTATGGCTACACCTTC	CASRRDRFYGYTF
NA	TRBJ1-1	NA	TRBV15	TGTGCCACCAGCAGAGATCTAGGAAACACTGAAGCTTTCTTT	CATSRDLGNTEAFF
TRBD1	TRBJ1-1	few	TRBV7-6	TGTGCCAGCAGCTTAGAGGACAGGGGGCCCCCTGAAGCTTTCTTT	CASSLEDRGPPEAFF
TRBD1	TRBJ1-2	NA	TRBV7-9	TGTGCCAGCAGCCCGGACAGGGACTATGGCTACACCTTC	CASSPDRDYGYTF
NA	TRBJ2-7	NA	TRBV7-9	TGTGCCAGCAGCTTGGGACATTTTTACGAGCAGTACTTC	CASSLGHFYEQYF
TRBD2	TRBJ2-5	NA	TRBV5-1	TGCGCCAGCAGCTTGGCCGCAGCGGGGCCCCCCGGGGAGACCCAGTACTTC	CASSLAAAGPPGETQYF
NA	TRBJ1-1	NA	TRBV9	TGTGCCAGCAGCGTGGGAGGGGAGACTGAAGCTTTCTTT	CASSVGGETEAFF
NA	TRBJ2-4	NA	TRBV28	TGTGCCAGCAGCCCCCGTTCGGCTTCGGGGAGCAAAAACATTCAGTACTTC	CASSPRSASGSKNIQYF
NA	TRBJ1-1	NA	TRBV13	TGTGCCAGCAGCTTAGGCAGGGTGAACACTGAAGCTTTCTTT	CASSLGRVNTEAFF
TRBD2	TRBJ2-1	NA	TRBV19	TGTGCCAGTAGTATAGACTTGAGCGGGGGAACCTACAATGAGCAGTTCTTC	CASSIDLSGGTYNEQFF
NA	TRBJ1-2	NA	TRBV29-1	TGCAGCGTTGATAACAAAAACTATGGCTACACCTTC	CSVDNKNYGYTF
NA	TRBJ1-4	NA	TRBV10-3	TGTGCCATCAGGCCCGCAGGGCCACAGGAAAAACTGTTTTTT	CAIRPAGPQEKLFF